This T cell receptor beta chain was documented in a study of OX40 agonist ivuxolimab in advanced cancers. Study background: Dose-escalation patients were diagnosed with hepatocellular carcinoma, melanoma, renal cell cancer or head and neck cancer.

CDR1 and CDR2 (germline): LNHNV, YYDKDF (reference sequence). Trimming took 1 base from V and 6 from J; bases not matched to a gene: 3. CDR3 length: 14 residues. The method was immunoSEQ multiplex PCR; TCRdb's version includes in-frame clones alone and lacks a portion of them. The sample has about 38,000 clones; 80% to 90% are singletons. The chain employs TRBV15 and TRBJ1-5; 7 nucleotides line up with TRBD1. The sample here was CD4+ or CD8+ T cells sorted from blood, taken in a trial of the OX40 agonist ivuxolimab. The TCR originated in an adult with an advanced solid tumor such as melanoma, head and neck, liver or kidney cancer. The CDR3 DNA reads TGTGCCACCAGCAGAGGGGCAGGGGGTCAGCCCCAGCATTTT. Protein: CATSRGAGGQPQHF.